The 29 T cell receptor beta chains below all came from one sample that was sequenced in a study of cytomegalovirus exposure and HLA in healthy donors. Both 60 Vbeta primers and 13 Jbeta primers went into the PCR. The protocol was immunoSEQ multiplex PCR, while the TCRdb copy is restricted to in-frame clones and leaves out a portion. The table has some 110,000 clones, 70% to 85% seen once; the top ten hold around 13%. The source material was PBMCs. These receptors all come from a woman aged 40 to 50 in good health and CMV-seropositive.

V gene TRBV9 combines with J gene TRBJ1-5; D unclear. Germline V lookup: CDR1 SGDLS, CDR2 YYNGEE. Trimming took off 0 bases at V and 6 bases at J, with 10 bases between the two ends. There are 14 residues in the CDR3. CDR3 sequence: CASSVAAGGQPQHF. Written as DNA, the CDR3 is TGTGCCAGCAGCGTAGCGGCAGGTGGTCAGCCCCAGCATTTT.

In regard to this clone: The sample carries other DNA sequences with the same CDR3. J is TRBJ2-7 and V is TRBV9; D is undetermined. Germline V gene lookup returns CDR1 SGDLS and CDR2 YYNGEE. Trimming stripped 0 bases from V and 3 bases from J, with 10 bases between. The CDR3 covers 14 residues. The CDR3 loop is CASSVGGISYEQYF. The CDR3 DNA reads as TGTGCCAGCAGCGTAGGTGGTATCAGCTACGAGCAGTACTTC.

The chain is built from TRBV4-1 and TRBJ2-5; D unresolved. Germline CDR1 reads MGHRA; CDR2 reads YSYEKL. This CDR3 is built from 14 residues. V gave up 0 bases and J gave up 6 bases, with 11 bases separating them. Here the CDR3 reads CASSQDQMTQTQYF. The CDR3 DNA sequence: TGCGCCAGCAGCCAAGATCAGATGACTCAGACCCAGTACTTC.

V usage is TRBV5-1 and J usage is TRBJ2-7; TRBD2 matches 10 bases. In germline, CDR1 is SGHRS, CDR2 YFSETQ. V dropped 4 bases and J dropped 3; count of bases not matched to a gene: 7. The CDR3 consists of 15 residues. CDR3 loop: CASSKGSGRDYEQYF. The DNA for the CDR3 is TGCGCCAGCAGCAAAGGGAGCGGGAGGGACTACGAGCAGTACTTC.

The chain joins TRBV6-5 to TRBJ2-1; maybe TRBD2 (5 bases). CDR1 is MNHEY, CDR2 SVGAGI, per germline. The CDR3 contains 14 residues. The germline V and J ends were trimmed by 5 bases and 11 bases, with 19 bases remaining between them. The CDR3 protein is CASSPHSDRRKQFF. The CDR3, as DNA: TGTGCCAGCAGTCCCCATAGCGACCGTCGAAAGCAGTTCTTC.

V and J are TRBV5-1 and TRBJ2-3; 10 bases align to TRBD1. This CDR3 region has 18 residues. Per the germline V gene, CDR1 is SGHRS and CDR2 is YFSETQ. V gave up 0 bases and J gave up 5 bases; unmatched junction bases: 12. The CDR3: CASSLVGQGVGREDTQYF. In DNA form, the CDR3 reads TGCGCCAGCAGCTTGGTCGGACAGGGGGTAGGTCGTGAAGATACGCAGTATTTT.

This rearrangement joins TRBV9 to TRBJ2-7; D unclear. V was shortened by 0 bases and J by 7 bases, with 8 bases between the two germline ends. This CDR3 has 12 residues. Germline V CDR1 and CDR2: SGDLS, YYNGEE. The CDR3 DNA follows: TGTGCCAGCAGCGTAGGCGTCGGGGAGCAGTACTTC. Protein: CASSVGVGEQYF.

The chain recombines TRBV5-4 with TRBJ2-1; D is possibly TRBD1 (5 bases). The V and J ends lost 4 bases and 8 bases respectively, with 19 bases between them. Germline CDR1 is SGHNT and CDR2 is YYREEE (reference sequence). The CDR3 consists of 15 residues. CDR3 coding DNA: TGTGCCAGCAGCCGCCCGGCCGACAGTAGCTATGAGCAGTTCTTC. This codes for CASSRPADSSYEQFF. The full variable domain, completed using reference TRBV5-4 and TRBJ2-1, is ETGVTQSPTHLIKTRGQQVTLRCSSQSGHNTVSWYQQALGQGPQFIFQYYREEENGRGNFPPRFSGLQFPNYSSELNVNALELDDSALYLCASSRPADSSYEQFFGPGTRLTVL.

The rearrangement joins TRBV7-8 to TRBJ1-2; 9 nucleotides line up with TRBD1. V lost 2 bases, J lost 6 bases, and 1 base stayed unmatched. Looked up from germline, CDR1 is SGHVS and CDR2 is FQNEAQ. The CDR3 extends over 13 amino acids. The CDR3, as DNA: TGTGCCAGCAGCTTACGGACAGGGGATGGCTACACCTTC. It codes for CASSLRTGDGYTF. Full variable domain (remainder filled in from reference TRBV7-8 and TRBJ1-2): GAGVSQSPRYKVAKRGQDVALRCDPISGHVSLFWYQQALGQGPEFLTYFQNEAQLDKSGLPSDRFFAERPEGSVSTLKIQRTQQEDSAVYLCASSLRTGDGYTFGSGTRLTVV.

The CDR3 nucleotides read TGCGCCAGCAGCTCCGGGACTAGCGGGAGGGTGCCCCCCTACAATGAGCAGTTCTTC. This gives the protein CASSSGTSGRVPPYNEQFF. V is TRBV5-1 and J is TRBJ2-1, with TRBD2 matching over 16 bases. The CDR3 extends over 19 amino acids. Per germline, CDR1 SGHRS and CDR2 YFSETQ. J lost 2 bases, V lost 3 bases, and 8 bases had no gene match.

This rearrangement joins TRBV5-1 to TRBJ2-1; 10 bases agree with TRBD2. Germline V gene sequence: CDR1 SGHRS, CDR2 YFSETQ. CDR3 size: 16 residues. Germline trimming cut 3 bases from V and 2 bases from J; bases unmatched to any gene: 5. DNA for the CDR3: TGCGCCAGCAGCTCTCTAGCGGGAGCCACCTACAATGAGCAGTTCTTC. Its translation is CASSSLAGATYNEQFF.

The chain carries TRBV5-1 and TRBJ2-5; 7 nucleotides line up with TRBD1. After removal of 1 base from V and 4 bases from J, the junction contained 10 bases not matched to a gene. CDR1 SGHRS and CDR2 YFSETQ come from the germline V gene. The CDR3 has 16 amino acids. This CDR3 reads CASSLRGRGLGETQYF. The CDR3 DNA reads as TGCGCCAGCAGCTTGAGGGGCAGGGGGTTAGGAGAGACCCAGTACTTC. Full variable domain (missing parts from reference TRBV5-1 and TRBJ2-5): KAGVTQTPRYLIKTRGQQVTLSCSPISGHRSVSWYQQTPGQGLQFLFEYFSETQRNKGNFPGRFSGRQFSNSRSEMNVSTLELGDSALYLCASSLRGRGLGETQYFGPGTRLLVL.

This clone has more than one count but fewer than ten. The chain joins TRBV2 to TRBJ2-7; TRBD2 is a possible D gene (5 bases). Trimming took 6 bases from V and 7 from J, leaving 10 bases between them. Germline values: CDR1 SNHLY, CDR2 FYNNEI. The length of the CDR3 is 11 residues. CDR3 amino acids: CASRGAREQYF. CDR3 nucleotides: TGTGCCAGCAGGGGAGCCCGGGAGCAGTACTTC.

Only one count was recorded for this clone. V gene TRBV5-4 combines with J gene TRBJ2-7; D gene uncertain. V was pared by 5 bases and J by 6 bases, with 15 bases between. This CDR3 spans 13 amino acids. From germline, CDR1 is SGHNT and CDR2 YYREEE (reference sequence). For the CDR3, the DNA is TGTGCCAGCAGTCCTAAAGATGTCGGCGAGCAGTACTTC. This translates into CASSPKDVGEQYF.

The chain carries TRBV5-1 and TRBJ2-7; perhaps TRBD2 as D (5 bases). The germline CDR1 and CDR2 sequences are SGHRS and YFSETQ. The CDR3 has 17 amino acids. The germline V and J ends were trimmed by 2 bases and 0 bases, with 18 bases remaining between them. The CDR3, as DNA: TGCGCCAGCAGCTTTGCCCTACGGCGGGCAACCTCCTACGAGCAGTACTTC. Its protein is CASSFALRRATSYEQYF.

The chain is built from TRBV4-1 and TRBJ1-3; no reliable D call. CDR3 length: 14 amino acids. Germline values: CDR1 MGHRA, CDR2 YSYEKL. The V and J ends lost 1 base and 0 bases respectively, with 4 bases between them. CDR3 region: CASSQGSSGNTIYF. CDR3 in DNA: TGCGCCAGCAGCCAAGGGAGCTCTGGAAACACCATATATTTT.

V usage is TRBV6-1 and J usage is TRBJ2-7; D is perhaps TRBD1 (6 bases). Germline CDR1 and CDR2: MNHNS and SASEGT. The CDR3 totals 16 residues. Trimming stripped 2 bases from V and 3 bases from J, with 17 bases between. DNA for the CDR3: TGTGCCAGCAGTGAAATCTGGTCAGGGGTCTTCTACGAGCAGTACTTC. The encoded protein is CASSEIWSGVFYEQYF.

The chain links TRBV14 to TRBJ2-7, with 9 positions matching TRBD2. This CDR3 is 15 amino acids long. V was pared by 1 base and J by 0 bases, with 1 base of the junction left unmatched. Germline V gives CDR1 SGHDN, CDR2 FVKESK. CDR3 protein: CASSQVAGVSYEQYF. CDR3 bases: TGTGCCAGCAGCCAAGTAGCGGGGGTCTCCTACGAGCAGTACTTC.

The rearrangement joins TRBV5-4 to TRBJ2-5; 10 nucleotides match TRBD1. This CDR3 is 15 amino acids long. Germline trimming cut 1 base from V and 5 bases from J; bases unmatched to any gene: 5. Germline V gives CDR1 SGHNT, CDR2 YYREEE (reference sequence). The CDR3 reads CASSLRQGAYETQYF. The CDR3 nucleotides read TGTGCCAGCAGCTTGAGACAGGGGGCGTACGAGACCCAGTACTTC.

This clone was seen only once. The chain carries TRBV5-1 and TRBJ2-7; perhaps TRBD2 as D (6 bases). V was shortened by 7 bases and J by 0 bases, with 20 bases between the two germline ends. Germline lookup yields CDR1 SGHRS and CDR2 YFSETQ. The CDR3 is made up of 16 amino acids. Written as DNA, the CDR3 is TGCGCCAGCTCCGCGGGGCTAGCGCCGAGCTCCTACGAGCAGTACTTC. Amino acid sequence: CASSAGLAPSSYEQYF.

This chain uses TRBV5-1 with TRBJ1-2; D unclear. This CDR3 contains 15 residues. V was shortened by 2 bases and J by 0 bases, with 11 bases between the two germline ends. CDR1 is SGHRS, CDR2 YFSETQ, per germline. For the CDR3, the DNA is TGCGCCAGCAGCTTCCGAAACAGAGCTAACTATGGCTACACCTTC. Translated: CASSFRNRANYGYTF.

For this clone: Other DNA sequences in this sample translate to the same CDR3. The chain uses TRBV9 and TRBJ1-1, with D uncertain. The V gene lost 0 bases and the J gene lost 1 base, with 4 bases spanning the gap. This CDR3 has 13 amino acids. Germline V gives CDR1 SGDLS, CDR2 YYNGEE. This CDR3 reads CASSVDRNTEAFF. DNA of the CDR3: TGTGCCAGCAGCGTAGACAGGAACACTGAAGCTTTCTTT.

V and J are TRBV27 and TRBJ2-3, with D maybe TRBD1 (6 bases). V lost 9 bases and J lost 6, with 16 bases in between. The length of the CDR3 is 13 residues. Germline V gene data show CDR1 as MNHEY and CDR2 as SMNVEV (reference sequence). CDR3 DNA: TGTGCCAGTAGGGGACAATTGGTCGATACGCAGTATTTT. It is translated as CASRGQLVDTQYF.

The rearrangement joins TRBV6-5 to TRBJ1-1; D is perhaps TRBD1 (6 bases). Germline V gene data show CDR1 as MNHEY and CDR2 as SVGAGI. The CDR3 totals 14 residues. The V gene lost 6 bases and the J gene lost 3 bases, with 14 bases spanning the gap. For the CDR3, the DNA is TGTGCCAGCAGCCGAACAGGGATGGACACTGAAGCTTTCTTT. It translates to CASSRTGMDTEAFF.

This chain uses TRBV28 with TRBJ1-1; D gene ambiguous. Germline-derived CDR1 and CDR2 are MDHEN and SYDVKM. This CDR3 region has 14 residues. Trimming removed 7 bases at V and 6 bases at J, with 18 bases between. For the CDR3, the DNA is TGTGCCAGCACCCGAGCTACCGGAGTCGCTGAAGCTTTCTTT. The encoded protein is CASTRATGVAEAFF.

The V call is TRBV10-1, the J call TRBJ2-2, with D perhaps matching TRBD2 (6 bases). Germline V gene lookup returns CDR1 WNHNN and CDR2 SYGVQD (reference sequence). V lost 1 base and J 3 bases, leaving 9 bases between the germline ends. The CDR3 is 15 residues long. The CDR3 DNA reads TGCGCCAGCAGTGAGTTGGGACTTCACACCGGGGAGCTGTTTTTT. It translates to CASSELGLHTGELFF.

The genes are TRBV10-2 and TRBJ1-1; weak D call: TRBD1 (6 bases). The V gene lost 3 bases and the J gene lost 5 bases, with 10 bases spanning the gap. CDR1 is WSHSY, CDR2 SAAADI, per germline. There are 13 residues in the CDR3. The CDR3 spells CASSDGGGTEAFF. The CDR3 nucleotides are TGCGCCAGCAGTGATGGGGGCGGTACTGAAGCTTTCTTT.

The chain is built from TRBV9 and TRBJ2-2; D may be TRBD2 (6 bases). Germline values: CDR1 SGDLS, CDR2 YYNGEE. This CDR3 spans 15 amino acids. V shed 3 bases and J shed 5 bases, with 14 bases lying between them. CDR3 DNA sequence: TGTGCCAGCAGCGCCAGGCGGGAACGAACCGGGGAGCTGTTTTTT. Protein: CASSARRERTGELFF.

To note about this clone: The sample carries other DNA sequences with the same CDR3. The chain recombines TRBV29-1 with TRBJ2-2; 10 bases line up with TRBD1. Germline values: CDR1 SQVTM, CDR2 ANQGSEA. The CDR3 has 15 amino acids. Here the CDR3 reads CSVFSGTGVTGELFF. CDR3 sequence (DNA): TGCAGTGTATTCTCCGGGACAGGGGTAACCGGGGAGCTGTTTTTT.